Following are 6 T cell receptor beta chains from one sample sequenced in a study of T cell therapy after organ transplantation. TCRdb's copy holds only in-frame clones and misses some; the assay was immunoSEQ multiplex PCR. The table shows approximately 1,900 clones, with about 89% occurring only once. Antigens for these TCRs are unknown. Sequences were derived from CD8+ T cells from blood, sampled before autologous CMV-specific T cell therapy. The receptors here all came from a human patient who had received a solid organ transplant and had CMV disease.

The CDR3 nucleotides are TGTGCCAGCAGTTTACCAGGCAGCTACGAGCAGTACTTC. Amino acid sequence: CASSLPGSYEQYF. The chain couples TRBV27 to TRBJ2-7, with D unclear. This CDR3 region has 13 residues. V was shortened by 2 bases and J by 3 bases, with 8 bases between the two germline ends. CDR1 and CDR2 from the germline V gene are MNHEY and SMNVEV (reference sequence).

V and J are TRBV4-3 and TRBJ1-1, with no clear D. The CDR3 extends over 15 amino acids. Per the germline V gene, CDR1 is LGHNA and CDR2 is YSLEER. The V and J ends lost 0 bases and 1 base respectively, with 9 bases between them. The CDR3 coding sequence is TGCGCCAGCAGCCAAGAAGGGTACGGGAACACTGAAGCTTTCTTT. Its translation is CASSQEGYGNTEAFF.

This sequence joins TRBV29-1 and TRBJ2-5, with a tentative D call TRBD1 (6 bases). This CDR3 region has 18 residues. The germline CDR1 and CDR2 sequences are SQVTM and ANQGSEA. V dropped 4 bases and J dropped 1 base, with 25 bases sitting between them. The CDR3 nucleotides are TGCAGCGTTGCGTTTGAACAAACAATACCGACAGGCCAAGAGACCCAGTACTTC. This codes for CSVAFEQTIPTGQETQYF.

The genes are TRBV5-4 and TRBJ1-6; D is uncertain. In germline, CDR1 is SGHNT, CDR2 YYREEE (reference sequence). CDR3 length equals 15 residues. V shed 1 base and J shed 8 bases, with 13 bases lying between them. CDR3 loop: CASSLSTVRDSPLHF. CDR3 sequence (DNA): TGTGCCAGCAGCTTGTCAACGGTTCGGGATTCACCCCTCCACTTT.

The chain employs TRBV4-1 and TRBJ1-1; possible D gene TRBD1, 6 bases. V shed 2 bases and J shed 4 bases, with 17 bases lying between them. Germline V gene lookup returns CDR1 MGHRA and CDR2 YSYEKL. This CDR3 comprises 16 residues. The CDR3 nucleotides read TGCGCCAGCAGCCAACCTTCACAGGGAGGGGGCACTGAAGCTTTCTTT. Protein product: CASSQPSQGGGTEAFF.

The CDR3 DNA reads TGTGCCAGCAGCTTAGGGGATCGGTGGGGGTATGATGAAAAACTGTTTTTT. Translation gives CASSLGDRWGYDEKLFF. V is TRBV7-8 and J is TRBJ1-4; weak D call: TRBD1 (5 bases). The CDR3 is made up of 17 amino acids. Trimming stripped 1 base from V and 6 bases from J, with 18 bases between. Germline CDR1 reads SGHVS; CDR2 reads FQNEAQ.